The rows below give T cell receptor beta chains drawn from one sample of a study of T cells in Graves' hyperthyroidism and ophthalmopathy. TCRdb called the multiplex PCR reads again in MiXCR, with one record for every CDR3 protein. Of 700,000 to 950,000 distinct CDR3 sequences listed, around 40% are singletons. Sequenced sample: blood. The receptors originated from a woman between 35 and 50 years old with Graves' hyperthyroidism. Each CDR3 is given without its conserved first and last residue. Each record gives: clone size, V gene, J gene, CDR3 protein. A row's size may be missing; if present it is once, few, many or a size class.

size: NA
V: TRBV19
J: TRBJ2-5
CDR3: ASSNGQMKIGETQY

size: many
V: TRBV7-2
J: TRBJ1-4
CDR3: ASRPDPSNEKLF

size: NA
V: TRBV11-2
J: TRBJ2-7
CDR3: ASSLRHGGGGEQY

size: NA
V: TRBV6-5
J: TRBJ2-5
CDR3: ASRESLVIRETQY

size: NA
V: TRBV20-1
J: NA
CDR3: SARDRGANEQF

size: many
V: TRBV7-9
J: TRBJ1-4
CDR3: ASTGAGEKLF

size: many
V: TRBV29-1
J: TRBJ2-2
CDR3: GGASGENTGELF

size: many
V: TRBV6-5
J: TRBJ1-1
CDR3: ASSGTAPLNTEAF

size: many
V: TRBV9
J: TRBJ1-2
CDR3: ASSPRTRE

size: many
V: TRBV7-8
J: TRBJ1-1
CDR3: ASSLGQAANTEAF

size: few
V: TRBV15
J: TRBJ1-2
CDR3: ATRTKPYGYT

size: NA
V: TRBV5-1
J: TRBJ2-7
CDR3: ASSPGRRGSPPSYEQY

size: few
V: TRBV4-2
J: TRBJ1-2
CDR3: ASRKGENYGYT

size: few
V: TRBV5-5
J: TRBJ1-5
CDR3: ASSFQISTGGQPQH

size: NA
V: TRBV11-2
J: TRBJ1-5
CDR3: ASSSKRRRNQPQH

size: few
V: TRBV7-2
J: TRBJ2-5
CDR3: ASSPGQKETQY

size: few
V: TRBV7-2
J: TRBJ1-6
CDR3: ASSLEGTGSSYNSPLH

size: few
V: TRBV7-2
J: TRBJ1-4
CDR3: ASSFSGQGEKLF

size: NA
V: TRBV20-1
J: TRBJ2-7
CDR3: SARDSRTSSYEQY

size: NA
V: TRBV9
J: TRBJ1-4
CDR3: ASSVETGPNEKLF

size: NA
V: TRBV24-1
J: TRBJ2-1
CDR3: ASSPTGATYNEQF

size: NA
V: TRBV2
J: TRBJ1-1
CDR3: ASSWLGPVLKNTEAF

size: NA
V: TRBV12-3/TRBV12-4
J: TRBJ1-4
CDR3: ASSSPPSAGTGDEKLF

size: many
V: TRBV7-3
J: TRBJ1-1
CDR3: ASSPSTDTEAF

size: few
V: TRBV6-5
J: TRBJ1-2
CDR3: ASRFRQGGANYGYT

size: many
V: TRBV10-3
J: TRBJ1-1
CDR3: AISENTGTGNTEAF

size: many
V: TRBV10-3
J: TRBJ1-6
CDR3: ASDNTGYNSPLH

size: few
V: TRBV12-3/TRBV12-4
J: TRBJ1-5
CDR3: ASRNDRWGNQPQH

size: few
V: TRBV6-5
J: TRBJ2-7
CDR3: ASSYSDRGDSYEQY

size: NA
V: TRBV20-1
J: TRBJ2-3
CDR3: SAISLRSADTQY

size: few
V: TRBV7-2
J: TRBJ1-2
CDR3: ASSNPRDRGDTDGYT